This TCR beta chain comes out of a study of shared clonotypes between healthy human individuals. Only Caucasian adults living in Nashville, Tennessee made up the donor group. The study separated CD4+ cells into CD45RA+ naive and CD45RA-negative memory subsets. Study-level points and caveats: Since donors were few, the genetic and exposure-history diversity represented was limited.

The germline CDR1 and CDR2 sequences are SQVTM and ANQGSEA. This CDR3 comprises 12 residues. Trimming stripped 3 bases from V and 2 bases from J, with 7 bases between. Repertoires were generated with immunoSEQ multiplex PCR, while TCRdb's copy carries only in-frame clones and drops some. The sample carries about 520,000 clones, about 96% recorded once. This clone was detected only once. Its target is not known. This clonotype was obtained from a woman aged 30 to 39 in good health. The J gene is TRBJ2-5, the V gene TRBV29-1; D is unclear. The sample comprised naive CD4+ T cells sorted from blood. Subset specified: CD45RA+ positively selected. In DNA, the CDR3 is TGCAGCGTTGATGCAGGACAAGAGACCCAGTACTTC. This sequence encodes CSVDAGQETQYF. The full variable domain, with the rest looked up from reference TRBV29-1 and TRBJ2-5, is SAVISQKPSRDICQRGTSLTIQCQVDSQVTMMFWYRQQPGQSLTLIATANQGSEATYESGFVIDKFPISRPNLTFSTLTVSNMSPEDSSIYLCSVDAGQETQYFGPGTRLLVL.